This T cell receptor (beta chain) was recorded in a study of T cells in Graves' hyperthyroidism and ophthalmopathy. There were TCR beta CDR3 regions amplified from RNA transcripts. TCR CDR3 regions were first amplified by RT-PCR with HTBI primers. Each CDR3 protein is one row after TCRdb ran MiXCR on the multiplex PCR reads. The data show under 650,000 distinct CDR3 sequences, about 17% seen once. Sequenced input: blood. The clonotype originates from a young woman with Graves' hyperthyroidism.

CDR3 bases: TGTGCCAGTAGTAACCCCGCCGCGGGAGGTGGTGAGCAGTTCTTC. This sequence encodes CASSNPAAGGGEQFF. The chain links TRBV19 to TRBJ2-1, with 8 bases fitting TRBD2. The CDR3 runs to 15 residues. J was trimmed by 9 bases and V by 4 bases; bases with no gene match: 11. Germline CDR1 LNHDA, CDR2 SQIVND (reference sequence).